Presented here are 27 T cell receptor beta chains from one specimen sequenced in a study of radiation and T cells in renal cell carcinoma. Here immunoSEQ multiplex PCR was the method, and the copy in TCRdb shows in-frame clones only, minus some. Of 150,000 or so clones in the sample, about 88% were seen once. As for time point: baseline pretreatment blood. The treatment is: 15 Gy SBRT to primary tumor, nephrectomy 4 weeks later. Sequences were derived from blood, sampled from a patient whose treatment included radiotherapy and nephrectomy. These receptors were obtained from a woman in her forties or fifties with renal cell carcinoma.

For the CDR3, the DNA is TGTGCCAGCACGAGTGTGGGACTTGAGCAGTTCTTC. This codes for CASTSVGLEQFF. The chain joins TRBV7-9 to TRBJ2-1; D might be TRBD2 (6 bases). CDR1 is SEHNR and CDR2 is FQNEAQ in the germline V gene (reference sequence). CDR3 length equals 12 residues. V lost 7 bases to trimming and J lost 9 bases, with 13 bases between them.

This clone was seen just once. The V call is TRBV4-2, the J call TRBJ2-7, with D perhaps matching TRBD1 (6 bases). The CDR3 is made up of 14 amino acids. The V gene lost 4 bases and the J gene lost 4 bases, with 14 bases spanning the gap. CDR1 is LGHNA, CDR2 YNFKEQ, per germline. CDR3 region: CASSPEQGRYEQYF. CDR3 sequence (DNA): TGTGCCAGCAGCCCGGAACAGGGTCGGTACGAGCAGTACTTC.

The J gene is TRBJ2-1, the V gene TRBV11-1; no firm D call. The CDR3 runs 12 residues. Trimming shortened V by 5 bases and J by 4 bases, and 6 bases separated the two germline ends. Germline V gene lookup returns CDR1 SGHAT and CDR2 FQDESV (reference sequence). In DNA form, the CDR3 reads TGTGCCAGCAGCATGTTATACAATGAGCAGTTCTTC. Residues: CASSMLYNEQFF.

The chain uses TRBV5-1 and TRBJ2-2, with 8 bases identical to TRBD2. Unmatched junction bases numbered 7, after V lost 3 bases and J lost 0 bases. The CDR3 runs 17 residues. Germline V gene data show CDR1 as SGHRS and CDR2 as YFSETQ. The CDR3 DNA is TGCGCCAGCAGCTCTAAGACGGGGGGGCCGAACACCGGGGAGCTGTTTTTT. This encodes CASSSKTGGPNTGELFF.

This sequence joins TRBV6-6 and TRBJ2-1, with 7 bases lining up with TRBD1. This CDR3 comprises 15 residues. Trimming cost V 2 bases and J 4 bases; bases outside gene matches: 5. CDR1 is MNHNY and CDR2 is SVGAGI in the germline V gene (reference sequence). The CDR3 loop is CASSYEGAGYNEQFF. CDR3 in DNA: TGTGCCAGCAGTTACGAGGGGGCAGGGTACAATGAGCAGTTCTTC.

DNA for the CDR3: TGTGCCAGCAGTTACTCGGAAGGGGGCGATAATTCACCCCTCCACTTT. Its translation: CASSYSEGGDNSPLHF. The chain combines TRBV6-6 with TRBJ1-6; TRBD1 matches 7 bases. V dropped 0 bases and J dropped 5; count of bases not matched to a gene: 4. This CDR3 has 16 amino acids. Germline CDR1 MNHNY, CDR2 SVGAGI (reference sequence).

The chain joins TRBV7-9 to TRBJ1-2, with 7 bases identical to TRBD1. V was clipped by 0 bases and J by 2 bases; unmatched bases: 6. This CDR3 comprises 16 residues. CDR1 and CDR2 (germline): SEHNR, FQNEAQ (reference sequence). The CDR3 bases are TGTGCCAGCAGCTTAGCCGGGACAGACCCCAACTATGGCTACACCTTC. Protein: CASSLAGTDPNYGYTF.

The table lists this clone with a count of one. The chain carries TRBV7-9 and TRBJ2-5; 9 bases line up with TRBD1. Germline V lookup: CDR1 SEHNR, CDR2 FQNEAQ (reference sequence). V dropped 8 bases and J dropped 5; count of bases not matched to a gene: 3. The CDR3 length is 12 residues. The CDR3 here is CASGQGPETQYF. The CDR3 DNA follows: TGTGCCAGCGGACAGGGGCCCGAGACCCAGTACTTC.

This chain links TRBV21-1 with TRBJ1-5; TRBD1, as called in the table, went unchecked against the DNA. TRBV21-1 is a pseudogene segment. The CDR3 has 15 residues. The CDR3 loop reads CASSKGHRGVEPQHF. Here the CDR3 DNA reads TGTGCCAGCAGCAAGGGACACCGGGGCGTGGAGCCCCAGCATTTT.

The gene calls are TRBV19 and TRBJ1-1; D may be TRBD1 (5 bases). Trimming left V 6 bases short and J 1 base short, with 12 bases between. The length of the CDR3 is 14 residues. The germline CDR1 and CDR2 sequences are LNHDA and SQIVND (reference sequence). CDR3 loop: CASRSWGENTEAFF. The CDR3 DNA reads TGTGCCAGTAGATCTTGGGGGGAGAACACTGAAGCTTTCTTT.

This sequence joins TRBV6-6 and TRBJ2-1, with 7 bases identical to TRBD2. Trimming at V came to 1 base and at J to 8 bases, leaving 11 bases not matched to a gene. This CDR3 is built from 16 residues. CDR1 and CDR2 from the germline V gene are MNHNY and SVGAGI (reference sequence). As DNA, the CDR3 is TGTGCCAGCAGTTACTTGTGGGGGGGAGGTGGAGATGAGCAGTTCTTC. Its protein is CASSYLWGGGGDEQFF.

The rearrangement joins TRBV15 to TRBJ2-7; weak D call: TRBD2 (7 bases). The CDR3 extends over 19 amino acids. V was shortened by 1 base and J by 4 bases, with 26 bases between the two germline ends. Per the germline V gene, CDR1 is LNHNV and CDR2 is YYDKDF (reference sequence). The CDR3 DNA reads TGTGCCACCAGCAGAGCCCCACTCGGACAGTCCTGGGGGGGATACGAGCAGTACTTC. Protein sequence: CATSRAPLGQSWGGYEQYF.

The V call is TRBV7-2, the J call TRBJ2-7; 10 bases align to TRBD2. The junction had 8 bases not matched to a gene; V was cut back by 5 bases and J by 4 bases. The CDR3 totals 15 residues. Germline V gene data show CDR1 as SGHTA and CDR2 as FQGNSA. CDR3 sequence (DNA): TGTGCCAGCAGCGCTCCGGGACTAGCGCTATACGAGCAGTACTTC. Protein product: CASSAPGLALYEQYF.

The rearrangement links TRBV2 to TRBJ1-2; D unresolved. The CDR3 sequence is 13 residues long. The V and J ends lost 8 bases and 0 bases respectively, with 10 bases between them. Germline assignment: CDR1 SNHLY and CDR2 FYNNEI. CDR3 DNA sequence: TGTGCCAGCGCTCAAGGAACTAACTATGGCTACACCTTC. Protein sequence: CASAQGTNYGYTF.

The CDR3, as DNA: TGTGCCAGCAGCCCGACAGGGGGGAATGAGCAGTTCTTC. Protein product: CASSPTGGNEQFF. This chain uses TRBV7-2 with TRBJ2-1; 9 nucleotides match TRBD1. The ends lost 5 bases at V and 7 bases at J; junction bases unmatched: 3. The germline CDR1 and CDR2 sequences are SGHTA and FQGNSA. The CDR3 sequence is 13 residues long.

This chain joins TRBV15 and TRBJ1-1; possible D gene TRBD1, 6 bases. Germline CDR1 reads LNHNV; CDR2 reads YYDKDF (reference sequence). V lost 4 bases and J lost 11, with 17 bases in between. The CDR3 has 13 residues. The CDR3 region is CATSTGGHTTAFF. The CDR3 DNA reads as TGTGCCACCAGCACCGGGGGACACACGACCGCTTTCTTT.

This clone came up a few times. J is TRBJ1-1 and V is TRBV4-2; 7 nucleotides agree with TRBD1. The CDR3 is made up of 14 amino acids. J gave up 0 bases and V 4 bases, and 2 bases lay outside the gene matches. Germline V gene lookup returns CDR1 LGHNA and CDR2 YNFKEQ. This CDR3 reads CASSPDRVNTEAFF. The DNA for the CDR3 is TGTGCCAGCAGCCCAGACAGGGTGAACACTGAAGCTTTCTTT.

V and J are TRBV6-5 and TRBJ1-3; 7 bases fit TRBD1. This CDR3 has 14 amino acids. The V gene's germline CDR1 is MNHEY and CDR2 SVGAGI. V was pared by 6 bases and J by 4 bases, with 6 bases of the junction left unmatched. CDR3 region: CASSRTGVGNTIYF. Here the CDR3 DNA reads TGTGCCAGCAGCCGCACAGGGGTAGGAAACACCATATATTTT.

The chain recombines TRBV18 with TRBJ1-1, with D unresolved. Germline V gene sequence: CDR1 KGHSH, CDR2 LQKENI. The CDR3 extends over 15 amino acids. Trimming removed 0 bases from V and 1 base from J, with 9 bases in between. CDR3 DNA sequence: TGTGCCAGCTCACCACCGCTACAGCCGAACACTGAAGCTTTCTTT. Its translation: CASSPPLQPNTEAFF.

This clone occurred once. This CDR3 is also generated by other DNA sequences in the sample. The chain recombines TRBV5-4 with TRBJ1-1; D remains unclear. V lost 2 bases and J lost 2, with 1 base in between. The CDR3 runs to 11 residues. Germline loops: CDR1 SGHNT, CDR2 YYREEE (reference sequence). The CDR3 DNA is TGTGCCAGCAGCTTAAACACTGAAGCTTTCTTT. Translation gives CASSLNTEAFF.

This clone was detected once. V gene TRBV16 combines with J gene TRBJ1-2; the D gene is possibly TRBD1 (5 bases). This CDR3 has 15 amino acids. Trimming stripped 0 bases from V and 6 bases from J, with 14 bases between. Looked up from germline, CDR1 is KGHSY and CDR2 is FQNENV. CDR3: CASSQSGEGRDGYTF. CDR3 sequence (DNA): TGTGCCAGCAGCCAATCCGGGGAGGGGCGAGATGGCTACACCTTC.

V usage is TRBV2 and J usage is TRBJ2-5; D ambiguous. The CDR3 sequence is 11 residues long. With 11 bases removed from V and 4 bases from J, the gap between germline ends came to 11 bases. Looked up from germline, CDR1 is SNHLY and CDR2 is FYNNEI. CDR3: CAGWKGETQYF. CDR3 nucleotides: TGTGCCGGGTGGAAGGGAGAGACCCAGTACTTC.

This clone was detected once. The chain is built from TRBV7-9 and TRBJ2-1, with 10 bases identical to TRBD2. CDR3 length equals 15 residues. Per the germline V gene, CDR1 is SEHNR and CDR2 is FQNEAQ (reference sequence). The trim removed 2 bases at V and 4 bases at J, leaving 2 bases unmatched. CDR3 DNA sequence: TGTGCCAGCAGCTTATCTAGCGGGGGATACAATGAGCAGTTCTTC. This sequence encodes CASSLSSGGYNEQFF.

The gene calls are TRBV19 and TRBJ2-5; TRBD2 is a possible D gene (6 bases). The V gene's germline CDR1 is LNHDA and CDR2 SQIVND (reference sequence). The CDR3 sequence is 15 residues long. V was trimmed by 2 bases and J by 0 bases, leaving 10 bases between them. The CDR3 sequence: CASSIRAGNQETQYF. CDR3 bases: TGTGCCAGTAGTATAAGGGCGGGAAACCAAGAGACCCAGTACTTC.

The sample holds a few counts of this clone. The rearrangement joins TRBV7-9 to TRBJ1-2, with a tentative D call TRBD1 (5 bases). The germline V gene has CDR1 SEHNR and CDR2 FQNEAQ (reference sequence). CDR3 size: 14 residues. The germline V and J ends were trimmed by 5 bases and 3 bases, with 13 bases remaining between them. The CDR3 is CASSRQGGDYGYTF. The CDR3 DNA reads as TGTGCCAGCAGCCGGCAGGGTGGAGACTATGGCTACACCTTC.

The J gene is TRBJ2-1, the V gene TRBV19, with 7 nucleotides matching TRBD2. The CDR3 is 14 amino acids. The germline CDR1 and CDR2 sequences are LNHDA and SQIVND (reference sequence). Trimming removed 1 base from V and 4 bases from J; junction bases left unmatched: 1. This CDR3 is CASSIGGLYNEQFF. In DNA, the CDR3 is TGTGCCAGTAGTATAGGGGGACTATACAATGAGCAGTTCTTC.

The CDR3 reads CASSPGLSRSYEQYF. Here the CDR3 DNA reads TGCGCCAGCAGCCCGGGACTAAGCAGGTCCTACGAGCAGTACTTC. V gene TRBV4-3 combines with J gene TRBJ2-7, with 7 positions matching TRBD2. Germline V CDR1 and CDR2: LGHNA, YSLEER. The CDR3 is made up of 15 amino acids. The J segment lost 1 base and the V segment lost 4 bases, leaving 7 bases of the junction unmatched.